This TCR beta chain was profiled in a study of T cell clonality in common variable immunodeficiency. Assay: immunoSEQ multiplex PCR; the TCRdb copy retains only in-frame clones and omits some. The sample is made up of around 47,000 clones, none counted only once. The CDR3 runs 18 residues. V was pared by 0 bases and J by 7 bases, with 24 bases between. Germline CDR1 and CDR2: ENHRY and SYGVKD. This clone was counted many times. Its antigen is not known. From the germline J gene comes the end of the CDR3, since the read stops 3 residues before it. General observations from the study: CVID subjects shared fewer TCRbeta clones than healthy controls did.

The receptor's source is a person aged 18 to 75 in good health. The sequencing sample was made of peripheral blood mononuclear cells. The chain recombines TRBV10-3 with TRBJ2-5, with D tentatively TRBD2 (5 bases). The CDR3 DNA, read in part, is TGTGCCATCAGTGAGTCGGAAAGCCTAGCCGGTTTATCGGGGACC. Protein product: CAISESESLAGLSGT. In full, the CDR3 reads CAISESESLAGLSGTQYF.